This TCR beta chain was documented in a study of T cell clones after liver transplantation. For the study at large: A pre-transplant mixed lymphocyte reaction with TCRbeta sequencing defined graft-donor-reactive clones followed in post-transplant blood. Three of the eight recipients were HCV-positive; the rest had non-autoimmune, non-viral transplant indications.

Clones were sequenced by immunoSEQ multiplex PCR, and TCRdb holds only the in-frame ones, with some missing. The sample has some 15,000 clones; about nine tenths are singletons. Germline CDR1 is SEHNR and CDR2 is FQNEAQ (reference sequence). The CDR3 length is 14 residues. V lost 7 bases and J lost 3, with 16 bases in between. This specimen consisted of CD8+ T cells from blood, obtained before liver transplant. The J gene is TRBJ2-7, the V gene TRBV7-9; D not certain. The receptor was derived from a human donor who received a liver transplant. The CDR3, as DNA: TGTGCCAGCACCCACGGAGCAGACAACTACGAGCAGTACTTC. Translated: CASTHGADNYEQYF.